A selection of T cell receptor beta chains follows, all from one sample in a study of CD8 T cells in ankylosing spondylitis. TCRdb re-called the 5' RACE reads through MiXCR, storing one row per CDR3 protein. The table shows about 360,000 distinct CDR3 sequences, with roughly 22% occurring only once. Sequencing used blood, either unsorted or a sorted T cell fraction (not recorded which). These receptors were taken from a male donor with ankylosing spondylitis or in good health (not recorded which). CDR3s include the opening cysteine and the closing phenylalanine or tryptophan. A D gene is named only where the DNA matches it firmly. Part of the rows lack a size; the others show once, few, many or a class for expanded clones.

j_gene	d_gene	v_gene	abundance	CDR3nt	CDR3aa
TRBJ2-3	TRBD2	TRBV9	few	TGTGCCAGCAGCGTGGGGACTAGCGGGGGAGATACGCAGTATTTT	CASSVGTSGGDTQYF
TRBJ2-3	-	TRBV19	-	TGTGCCAGTAGTATCGATGATCGATTAGTCTCCACAGATACGCAGTATTTT	CASSIDDRLVSTDTQYF
TRBJ2-1	-	TRBV1	few	TGCACCAGCAGCCCAAGATATGCCGCGGCGTTCTTC	CTSSPRYAAAFF
TRBJ1-5	-	TRBV9	many	TGTGCCAGCAGCGTAGGTAGCAATCAGCCCCAGCATTTT	CASSVGSNQPQHF
TRBJ2-7	TRBD2	TRBV9	few	TGTGCCAGCAGCCTCAGCGGGGGGCCGGCCTACGAGCAGTACTTC	CASSLSGGPAYEQYF
TRBJ2-7	TRBD1	TRBV20-1	-	TGCAGTGCTAGTGGGACGGGGACAGGGGGCTCCTACGAGCAGTACTTC	CSASGTGTGGSYEQYF
TRBJ2-7	-	TRBV11-2	-	TGTGCCAGCAGTTTATACCGGGACCTCCTCAACTACGAGCAGTACTTC	CASSLYRDLLNYEQYF
TRBJ2-2	TRBD1	TRBV29-1	few	TGCAGCGTCCCGGGACAGGGTTCGAACACCGGGGAGCTGTTTTTT	CSVPGQGSNTGELFF
TRBJ1-4	TRBD1	TRBV29-1	few	TGCAGCGTTCCGGGACAGGGAGGTGAAAAACTGTTTTTT	CSVPGQGGEKLFF
TRBJ2-5	-	TRBV29-1	-	TGCAGCGTTGATGGGGGGCAGGGAGAGACCCAGTACTTC	CSVDGGQGETQYF
TRBJ2-5	TRBD2	TRBV7-6	-	TGTGCCAGCAGCTTATCGGGGAGGGGCCCGAACCAAGAGACCCAGTACTTC	CASSLSGRGPNQETQYF
TRBJ2-1	-	TRBV7-6	-	TGTGCCAGCACTACCGGTGGCCAGGTGGCAAATGAGCAGTTCTTC	CASTTGGQVANEQFF
TRBJ2-5	-	TRBV29-1	-	TGCAGCGTTGAAGAGTGGGCAGGGAGCGAGACCCAGTACTTC	CSVEEWAGSETQYF
TRBJ2-1	-	TRBV7-9	few	TGTGCCAGCAGCTTTGAAGGGCCCCAGGAGCAGTTCTTC	CASSFEGPQEQFF
TRBJ2-5	-	TRBV7-6	few	TGTTCCAGCAGCCCCCCGACTGCTAGGGCCTTTGAGACCCAGTACTTC	CSSSPPTARAFETQYF
TRBJ2-5	TRBD2	TRBV4-2	-	TGTGCCAGCAGCCAAAGGGCTAGCGGGGACTTGCAAGAGACCCAGTACTTC	CASSQRASGDLQETQYF
TRBJ2-1	TRBD1	TRBV20-1	few	TGCAGTGCTAGACTCCGGGACAGCGATTACAATGAGCAGTTCTTC	CSARLRDSDYNEQFF
TRBJ2-1	-	TRBV7-9	-	TGTGCCAGCAGCTTATTTTACGGCTCCTACAATGAGCAGTTCTTC	CASSLFYGSYNEQFF
TRBJ1-1	-	TRBV4-1	-	TGCGCCAGCAGCCCCCTCTTCGGGGTGAGGAACACTGAAGCTTTCTTT	CASSPLFGVRNTEAFF
TRBJ2-5	-	TRBV27	few	TGTGCCAGCAGTGCGGGGGCGAAAGAGACCCAGTACTTC	CASSAGAKETQYF
TRBJ2-2	TRBD1	TRBV27	few	TGTGCCAGCAGCCACGAGACAGGGTGGGGTGCCGGGGAGCTGTTTTTT	CASSHETGWGAGELFF
TRBJ2-5	-	TRBV7-2	-	TGTGCCAGCAGCCTACGGACGGTGGGTGGAGGAGAGACCCAGTACTTC	CASSLRTVGGGETQYF